This T cell receptor (beta chain) was documented in a study of T cell responses to AZD1222 COVID-19 vaccine. The overall study: Second-dose timings of about 4 or about 12 weeks were pooled.

Repertoires were generated with immunoSEQ multiplex PCR, while TCRdb's copy carries only in-frame clones and drops some. The sample records fewer than 150,000 clones, about nine tenths being singletons. The CDR3 contains 15 residues. Germline trimming cut 7 bases from V and 3 bases from J; bases unmatched to any gene: 10. Germline values: CDR1 SGHKS, CDR2 YYEKEE (reference sequence). The material sequenced was peripheral blood, taken on day 0 of AZD1222 vaccination. The TCR comes from an adult in good health. This chain joins TRBV5-5 and TRBJ2-1, with 7 positions matching TRBD2. CDR3 in DNA: TGTGCCAGCTTGCCGTGGGGGACTAACTACAATGAGCAGTTCTTC. Residues: CASLPWGTNYNEQFF.